These T cell receptor beta chains were read from a single sample in a study of cytomegalovirus exposure and HLA in healthy donors. The assay was immunoSEQ multiplex PCR, and TCRdb's table has in-frame clones only and misses some. The profile shows fewer than 250,000 clones, approximately 68% of them singletons. Material: PBMCs. The receptors shown here come from a woman in her 30s in good health and CMV-seronegative. The CDR3 runs from the conserved cysteine through the conserved F or W. The D gene is left open where the match is weak. Clone size is not always given. Where it is, it says once, few, many or a class for expanded clones.

clone size: -; J gene: TRBJ2-3; D gene: TRBD1; V gene: TRBV19; CDR3 protein: CASSSPGQGADTQYF; CDR3 DNA: TGTGCCAGTAGTTCGCCAGGACAGGGGGCAGATACGCAGTATTTT
clone size: -; J gene: TRBJ1-5; D gene: TRBD1; V gene: TRBV7-8; CDR3 protein: CASSGSQGGNQPQHF; CDR3 DNA: TGTGCCAGCAGCGGTTCACAGGGGGGGAATCAGCCCCAGCATTTT
clone size: few; J gene: TRBJ2-3; D gene: TRBD2; V gene: TRBV6-5; CDR3 protein: CASSYGAGGPDTQYF; CDR3 DNA: TGTGCCAGCAGTTACGGGGCGGGGGGGCCAGATACGCAGTATTTT
clone size: -; J gene: TRBJ2-5; D gene: TRBD1; V gene: TRBV7-9; CDR3 protein: CSSSFTGQAVETQYF; CDR3 DNA: TGTTCCAGCAGTTTTACGGGACAGGCGGTGGAGACCCAGTACTTC
clone size: -; J gene: TRBJ2-1; D gene: -; V gene: TRBV15; CDR3 protein: CATSREADSSYNEQFF; CDR3 DNA: TGTGCCACCAGCAGGGAAGCGGATAGCTCCTACAATGAGCAGTTCTTC
clone size: -; J gene: TRBJ2-7; D gene: -; V gene: TRBV30; CDR3 protein: CAWSVGQHDEQYF; CDR3 DNA: TGTGCCTGGAGTGTAGGACAGCACGACGAGCAGTACTTC
clone size: few; J gene: TRBJ1-2; D gene: -; V gene: TRBV6-5; CDR3 protein: CAGELGGYTF; CDR3 DNA: TGTGCCGGAGAGTTAGGTGGCTACACCTTC
clone size: -; J gene: TRBJ2-6; D gene: TRBD1; V gene: TRBV6-1; CDR3 protein: CASSGGDRGGSGANVLTF; CDR3 DNA: TGTGCCAGCAGTGGCGGGGACAGGGGAGGTTCCGGGGCCAACGTCCTGACTTTC
clone size: -; J gene: TRBJ2-7; D gene: -; V gene: TRBV9; CDR3 protein: CASSVAPASSYEQYF; CDR3 DNA: TGTGCCAGCAGCGTAGCGCCAGCTAGCTCCTACGAGCAGTACTTC
clone size: -; J gene: TRBJ2-7; D gene: -; V gene: TRBV9; CDR3 protein: CASSVAGGFHEQYF; CDR3 DNA: TGTGCCAGCAGCGTAGCTGGGGGGTTCCACGAGCAGTACTTC
clone size: few; J gene: TRBJ1-6; D gene: -; V gene: TRBV1; CDR3 protein: CTSSPPGQSSYNSPLHF; CDR3 DNA: TGCACCAGCAGCCCTCCGGGTCAAAGCTCCTATAATTCACCCCTCCACTTT
clone size: -; J gene: TRBJ2-1; D gene: TRBD2; V gene: TRBV10-3; CDR3 protein: CAISAGTSGGKEQFF; CDR3 DNA: TGTGCCATCAGTGCCGGGACTAGCGGGGGTAAAGAGCAGTTCTTC
clone size: -; J gene: TRBJ1-3; D gene: -; V gene: TRBV19; CDR3 protein: CASSWTSAGNTIYF; CDR3 DNA: TGTGCCAGTAGTTGGACATCGGCTGGAAACACCATATATTTT
clone size: -; J gene: TRBJ2-7; D gene: TRBD2; V gene: TRBV5-6; CDR3 protein: CASSLVSSTGGFSYEQYF; CDR3 DNA: TGTGCCAGCAGCTTGGTTTCTTCTACGGGAGGCTTCTCCTACGAGCAGTACTTC
clone size: -; J gene: TRBJ1-1; D gene: -; V gene: TRBV7-9; CDR3 protein: CASSWYRENTEAFF; CDR3 DNA: TGTGCCAGCAGCTGGTACAGGGAGAACACTGAAGCTTTCTTT
clone size: -; J gene: TRBJ2-2; D gene: -; V gene: TRBV19; CDR3 protein: CASSVPAGLANTGELFF; CDR3 DNA: TGTGCCAGTAGTGTCCCCGCGGGGCTAGCGAACACCGGGGAGCTGTTTTTT
clone size: -; J gene: TRBJ1-1; D gene: TRBD1; V gene: TRBV27; CDR3 protein: CASSRDRDTEAFF; CDR3 DNA: TGTGCCAGCAGCCGGGACAGGGATACTGAAGCTTTCTTT
clone size: -; J gene: TRBJ2-1; D gene: -; V gene: TRBV4-1; CDR3 protein: CASSQGGFGSFDNEQFF; CDR3 DNA: TGCGCCAGCAGCCAAGGGGGGTTCGGGAGCTTCGACAATGAGCAGTTCTTC
clone size: -; J gene: TRBJ2-1; D gene: -; V gene: TRBV7-2; CDR3 protein: CASSLALSPGDEQVF; CDR3 DNA: TGTGCCAGCAGCTTAGCGTTGAGCCCCGGGGATGAGCAGGTCTTC